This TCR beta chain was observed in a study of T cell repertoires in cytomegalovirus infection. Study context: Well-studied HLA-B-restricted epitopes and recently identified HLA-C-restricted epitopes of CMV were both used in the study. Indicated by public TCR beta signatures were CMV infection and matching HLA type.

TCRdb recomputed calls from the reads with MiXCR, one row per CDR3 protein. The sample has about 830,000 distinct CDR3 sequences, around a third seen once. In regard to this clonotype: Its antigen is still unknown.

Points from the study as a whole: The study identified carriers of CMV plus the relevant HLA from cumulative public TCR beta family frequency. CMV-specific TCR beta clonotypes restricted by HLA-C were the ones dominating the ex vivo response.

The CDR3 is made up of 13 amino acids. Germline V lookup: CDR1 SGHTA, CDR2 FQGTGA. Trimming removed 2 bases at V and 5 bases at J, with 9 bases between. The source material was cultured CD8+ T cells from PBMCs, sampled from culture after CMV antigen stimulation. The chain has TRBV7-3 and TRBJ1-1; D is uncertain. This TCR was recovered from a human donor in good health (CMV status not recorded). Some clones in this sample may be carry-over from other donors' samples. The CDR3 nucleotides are TGTGCCAGCAGCTTAGATATGGCAACTGAAGCTTTCTTT. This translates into CASSLDMATEAFF.